Below, 15 T cell receptor beta chains from the same sample are listed, as sequenced in a study of blood T cell repertoires in COVID-19 (dated by TCRdb to the early 2020s). Libraries came from the immunoSEQ multiplex PCR assay. TCRdb mirrors the immuneACCESS table, restricted to in-frame sequences. Some clones are absent from its copies; in checked studies, under half trace to an unresolved V gene, and the reason for the others is unknown. In all, the sample holds roughly 190,000 clones, and around 82% of those were seen once. 2.9% of the sample is held by the ten biggest clonotypes. The sequencing sample was made of peripheral blood. These receptors came from a middle-aged man with active or convalescent COVID-19.

This sequence joins TRBV27 and TRBJ1-2; D gene ambiguous. CDR1 is MNHEY, CDR2 SMNVEV, per germline (reference sequence). This CDR3 is built from 13 residues. V was cut by 8 bases and J by 8 bases, with 18 bases left in between. The CDR3, as DNA: TGTGCCAGCTGGGGAGGCTTCAGATTAGGCTACACCTTC. Amino acid sequence: CASWGGFRLGYTF.

CDR3 residues: CASTRGNTEAFF. The DNA of the CDR3 is TGTGCCAGCACCCGGGGAAACACTGAAGCTTTCTTT. The chain links TRBV7-9 to TRBJ1-1; D is ambiguous. Deletions cut 7 bases from V and 2 bases from J, with 8 bases between. The length of the CDR3 is 12 residues. The germline V gene encodes CDR1 SEHNR and CDR2 FQNEAQ (reference sequence).

This chain's CDR3 is CASSGTGTGANVLTF. The CDR3 coding sequence is TGTGCCAGCAGCGGTACAGGGACTGGGGCCAACGTCCTGACTTTC. J is TRBJ2-6 and V is TRBV5-6; the D gene is possibly TRBD1 (6 bases). The CDR3 totals 15 residues. Looked up from germline, CDR1 is SGHDT and CDR2 is YYEEEE. Trimming took 4 bases from V and 2 from J, leaving 10 bases between them.

The rearrangement uses TRBV5-1 and TRBJ1-2; D is possibly TRBD1 (6 bases). The CDR3 spans 14 residues. Trimming pared 0 bases from V and 4 bases from J, leaving 10 bases between. Germline-derived CDR1 and CDR2 are SGHRS and YFSETQ. The CDR3 is CASSLAGESYGYTF. The CDR3 coding sequence is TGCGCCAGCAGCTTGGCAGGGGAGAGCTATGGCTACACCTTC.

This clone has just one count. This chain uses TRBV19 with TRBJ1-1; a weak D match, TRBD1 (5 bases). The CDR3 runs 15 residues. V was pared by 0 bases and J by 6 bases, with 14 bases between. Germline CDR1 LNHDA, CDR2 SQIVND (reference sequence). The CDR3 here is CASSIDFAGRAEAFF. The CDR3 DNA reads as TGTGCCAGTAGTATAGATTTTGCAGGGAGGGCTGAAGCTTTCTTT. The full variable domain, its missing parts supplied by reference TRBV19 and TRBJ1-1, is DGGITQSPKYLFRKEGQNVTLSCEQNLNHDAMYWYRQDPGQGLRLIYYSQIVNDFQKGDIAEGYSVSREKKESFPLTVTSAQKNPTAFYLCASSIDFAGRAEAFFGQGTRLTVV.

V gene TRBV2 combines with J gene TRBJ2-7, with 9 positions matching TRBD2. Unmatched junction bases numbered 8, after V lost 0 bases and J lost 5 bases. Germline V CDR1 and CDR2: SNHLY, FYNNEI. This CDR3 is 16 amino acids long. CDR3 DNA sequence: TGTGCCAGCAGTGAAGCGCTACTAGCGGGTATTGACGAGCAGTACTTC. Translating it yields CASSEALLAGIDEQYF.

This clone appeared a single time. The rearrangement links TRBV6-1 to TRBJ1-1; D uncertain. V lost 3 bases and J 1 base, leaving 3 bases between the germline ends. Germline V CDR1 and CDR2: MNHNS, SASEGT. CDR3 length: 12 residues. For the CDR3, the DNA is TGTGCCAGCAGTGAGGCGAACACTGAAGCTTTCTTT. This translates into CASSEANTEAFF.

The chain combines TRBV30 with TRBJ2-2; 7 positions match TRBD2. The CDR3 is 13 amino acids. V shed 2 bases and J 5 bases; nucleotides not matched to a gene: 2. Germline-derived CDR1 and CDR2 are GTSNPN and SVGIG (reference sequence). The CDR3 is CAWSTSVTGELFF. For the CDR3, the DNA is TGTGCCTGGAGTACTAGCGTTACCGGGGAGCTGTTTTTT.

The rearrangement uses TRBV5-4 and TRBJ2-2; 10 nucleotides align to TRBD1. This CDR3 is 14 amino acids long. Germline assignment: CDR1 SGHNT and CDR2 YYREEE (reference sequence). V shed 5 bases, J shed 6 bases, and the junction held 4 bases outside the gene matches. This CDR3 reads CASSPGQGAGELFF. In DNA, the CDR3 is TGTGCCAGCAGTCCTGGACAGGGGGCCGGGGAGCTGTTTTTT.

The V call is TRBV6-1, the J call TRBJ2-1, with TRBD1 identical over 7 bases. CDR3 length: 14 residues. Losses at the gene ends were 2 bases for V and 9 bases for J; bases not matched to a gene: 7. CDR1 and CDR2 (germline): MNHNS, SASEGT. In DNA form, the CDR3 reads TGTGCCAGCAGTGAACAGGACAGGAGTGGTGAGCAGTTCTTC. The encoded protein is CASSEQDRSGEQFF.

This chain links TRBV5-1 with TRBJ1-6; 7 bases align to TRBD1. J lost 8 bases, V lost 3 bases, and 8 bases had no gene match. CDR1 SGHRS and CDR2 YFSETQ come from the germline V gene. CDR3 length: 15 residues. CDR3 sequence (DNA): TGCGCCAGCAGCTCGGCCGACAGGGCATATTCACCCCTCCACTTT. Translating gives CASSSADRAYSPLHF.

V usage is TRBV28 and J usage is TRBJ2-7, with a possible D match to TRBD2 (6 bases). The V gene's germline CDR1 is MDHEN and CDR2 SYDVKM. The CDR3 is made up of 13 amino acids. Between the trimmed V and J ends, which lost 3 bases and 4 bases, there was a span of 10 bases. CDR3 amino acids: CASSFGTEYEQYF. The CDR3 DNA sequence: TGTGCCAGCAGTTTTGGGACTGAGTACGAGCAGTACTTC.

This chain joins TRBV5-1 and TRBJ1-2; D call uncertain. V dropped 0 bases and J dropped 4 bases, with 22 bases sitting between them. The CDR3 sequence is 18 residues long. Per germline, CDR1 SGHRS and CDR2 YFSETQ. The DNA of the CDR3 is TGCGCCAGCAGCTTGGTAGGTTCAGGCGATACCGCCCCCTATGGCTACACCTTC. Translating it yields CASSLVGSGDTAPYGYTF.

The chain recombines TRBV6-2 or TRBV6-3 with TRBJ1-1; 11 bases map to TRBD1. V trimming: 0 bases; J trimming: 4 bases; junction bases outside the gene matches: 1. The CDR3 is 15 amino acids. Germline V gene lookup returns CDR1 MNHEY and CDR2 SVGEGT. The CDR3 here is CASSYSDRGPTEAFF. The CDR3 DNA sequence: TGTGCCAGCAGTTACTCGGACAGGGGGCCCACTGAAGCTTTCTTT.

V and J are TRBV12-3 or TRBV12-4 and TRBJ1-2, with no clear D. The CDR3 spans 12 residues. V lost 6 bases to trimming and J lost 7 bases, with 12 bases between them. In DNA form, the CDR3 reads TGTGCCAGCAGCCATGACTTCAGTGGCTACACCTTC. This gives the protein CASSHDFSGYTF.